This T cell receptor (beta chain) was recorded in a study of blood T cells in healthy people across ages. General study points: Naive T cell percentage by flow cytometry tracked strongly with beta diversity.

Trimming took off 0 bases at V and 0 bases at J, with 17 bases between the two ends. The CDR3 totals 18 residues. From germline, CDR1 is LGHDT and CDR2 YNNKEL (reference sequence). A note on this clonotype: What it recognizes is unknown.

Combining a sample-barcoded 5' primer with a J-beta primer mix, a second PCR ran for about 7 to 12 cycles. TCRdb re-analysed the 5' RACE reads in MiXCR, keeping a single row per CDR3 protein. The sample contains 1,500,000 or so distinct CDR3 sequences, almost 60% of which appear only once. The sequence was obtained from a man aged 18 to 29 in good health. The V and J genes are TRBV3-1 and TRBJ1-1, with TRBD1 as a possible D gene (6 bases). Specimen: blood. CDR3 sequence: CASSQDPARGGMNTEAFF. The DNA of the CDR3 is TGTGCCAGCAGCCAAGATCCGGCCAGAGGGGGAATGAACACTGAAGCTTTCTTT.